The TCR beta chain described here comes from a study of cytomegalovirus exposure and HLA in healthy donors. Trimming removed 0 bases from V and 4 bases from J, with 13 bases in between. This CDR3 is 15 amino acids long. From germline, CDR1 is SGHRS and CDR2 YFSETQ. Both 60 Vbeta primers and 13 Jbeta primers went into the PCR. Produced via immunoSEQ multiplex PCR; TCRdb's table is partial and in-frame only. The sample has tens of thousands of clones, more than 60% seen once; the top ten hold about 20%. Sequenced sample: PBMCs. V usage is TRBV5-1 and J usage is TRBJ1-1; perhaps TRBD1 as D (6 bases). This sequence originates from a man aged 50 or older in good health and CMV-seropositive. The CDR3 spells CASSLGSAGVTEAFF. DNA of the CDR3: TGCGCCAGCAGCTTGGGGTCCGCAGGGGTCACTGAAGCTTTCTTT.